Sequencing of this T cell receptor beta chain was carried out in a study of T cell responses to AZD1222 COVID-19 vaccine (TCRdb year 2021). Regarding the complete study: A total of 230 to 250 trial participants underwent TCR sequencing, of whom 207 received two doses of AZD1222 and about 25 received two doses of the MenACWY control vaccine. Trial participants were enrolled by age into subgroups of 18-55, 56-69 and 70-plus years, and about 150, 27 and 61 TCR-sequenced participants, respectively, were included in these subgroups.

The CDR3 regions of human TCRbeta chains were analyzed by immunosequencing. The authors' pipeline ran thus. TCRs in the repertoires were matched against a reference library of SARS-CoV-2-specific TCRs that had been generated with the MIRA antigen-specificity platform. Breadth meant the fraction of unique TCRs that were SARS-CoV-2-associated, whereas depth meant the fraction of total T cells that were SARS-CoV-2-associated. Each spike-specific TCR was assigned to its reactive spike region and to a CD4 or CD8 class using the MIRA data. Log10-transformed breadth and depth values were compared by one-way ANOVA with Sidak's multiple comparisons tests. Drawn from immuneACCESS, this table holds only the in-frame rearrangements with V and J called that TCRdb kept. Clones are partly lost; checked studies trace under half to an unresolved V gene and leave the rest unexplained. D and trimming were read from the DNA, whereas the V and J calls and clone size are those reported in that table. The sample table holds 150,000 to 200,000 clones, of which just over 85% were seen once. In total, the top ten clones hold under 14% of the sample.

The trim is 2 bases for V and 5 bases for J, with a gap of 0 bases between the germline ends. CDR3 length: 11 amino acids, cysteine to phenylalanine. Only the CDR3 part of the read is kept: 33 bases, read in frame from the first base. Reading the germline V gene gives CDR1 SGHVS and CDR2 FQNEAQ. Here is what the overall study found, with its caveats: Because no day 14 peak-response samples were available, the repertoires could be characterized only after the peak T cell response. Only five or six AZD1222 recipients were SARS-CoV-2 seropositive at baseline, limiting conclusions about previously exposed vaccinees. After two AZD1222 doses, both the breadth and the depth of spike-specific TCRs were significantly higher than at day 0 and than in MenACWY recipients. The vaccine-associated CD4 TCRs covered the entire spike protein, and the dominant responses fell in regions 160-218 and 743-854. The 56-69-year group was small, and its depth increase did not reach significance, likely because of low power. Nearly half of unique spike-specific TCRs reportedly recognized epitopes outside regions mutated in the B.1.351 and B.1.1.7 variants. Participants were mostly white British and included more females than males, and it was suggested by the authors that clonal diversity may have been underestimated.

A note on this clone: Its antigen is still unknown. Per-base qualities were not stored, and no clone one base away is much larger.

The sample's time point, from its label and the paper: about 28 days (+/-7) after the second vaccine dose. AZD1222 recipients with second doses at about 4 weeks or about 12 weeks were pooled, because spike-specific TCR depth and breadth did not differ between schedules. Vaccinee samples were obtained from the UK trials COV001 and COV002, which included a single-blind randomized controlled phase 2/3 trial of AZD1222 (ChAdOx1 nCoV-19) in healthy adults. For TCRbeta chain sequencing, PBMC samples from trial participants were taken at day 0 and at day 28 after the second dose. This specimen was peripheral blood, taken 28 days after the second AZD1222 dose. The rearranged chain carries TRBV7-8 and TRBJ2-2; no D gene can be assigned with confidence. This sequence was found in an adult who received the AZD1222 COVID-19 vaccine. The CDR3 in this case is CASSLTGELFF. The nucleotides read TGTGCCAGCAGCTTAACCGGGGAGCTGTTTTTT. Outside the CDR3, residues come from the reference TRBV7-8 and TRBJ2-2 proteins, so the full variable domain is: GAGVSQSPRYKVAKRGQDVALRCDPISGHVSLFWYQQALGQGPEFLTYFQNEAQLDKSGLPSDRFFAERPEGSVSTLKIQRTQQEDSAVYLCASSLTGELFFGEGSRLTVL.